This record concerns one T cell receptor (beta chain) sequence. This specimen belongs to a study of technical replicates of blood from a few donors. Trimming cost V 7 bases and J 6 bases; bases outside gene matches: 8. The germline gives CDR1 MNHNS, CDR2 SASEGT. The CDR3 consists of 13 residues. Sequencing used immunoSEQ multiplex PCR; TCRdb keeps in-frame clones, though not all of them. The sample has about 44,000 clones, 90% to 97% seen once. The genes are TRBV6-1 and TRBJ2-7; 8 bases line up with TRBD1. Sequencing was performed on T cells isolated from PBMCs. The clonotype comes from a human donor in good health. CDR3 nucleotide sequence: TGTGCCAGCACAACAGGGGGTCTAGGCGAGCAGTACTTC. This translates into CASTTGGLGEQYF.